These 6 T cell receptor beta chains originate from one sample sequenced in a study of Graves' ophthalmopathy and Graves' hyperthyroidism. For repertoire sequencing, the TCR beta CDR3 regions were amplified from RNA transcripts. The first round was an RT-PCR with HTBI primers, and the second round was a multiplex PCR. One entry per CDR3 protein, called by TCRdb with MiXCR from the multiplex PCR reads. This table holds more than 1,000,000 distinct CDR3 sequences, approximately 35% found once. Specimen: peripheral blood or thyroid tissue (not recorded which). Source of these receptors: an adult man with Graves' hyperthyroidism.

Regarding this clonotype: Relative to the germline gene, one junction end is altered; a read error may explain this. This chain links TRBV19 with TRBJ2-7; D is uncertain. This CDR3 spans 14 amino acids. The germline V gene has CDR1 LNHDA and CDR2 SQIVND (reference sequence). The CDR3, as DNA: TGTGCCTGTAGTATCGACCCGAGCTCCTACGAGCAGTACTTC. Amino acids: CACSIDPSSYEQYF.

This chain joins TRBV24-1 and TRBJ2-2; D perhaps matches TRBD1 (6 bases). The CDR3 contains 18 residues. The V end was cut by 0 bases, the J end by 0 bases, with 13 bases between. From germline, CDR1 is KGHDR and CDR2 SFDVKD. The DNA for the CDR3 is TGTGCCACCAGTGATTTGGGGCTTAAGGGGGCGAACACCGGGGAGCTGTTTTTT. Protein product: CATSDLGLKGANTGELFF.

The chain links TRBV20-1 to TRBJ2-6; 14 nucleotides align to TRBD2. Unmatched junction bases numbered 6, after V lost 3 bases and J lost 2 bases. Germline V gene data show CDR1 as DFQATT and CDR2 as SNEGSKA (reference sequence). The length of the CDR3 is 18 residues. The CDR3: CSARGLGLAGAGANVLTF. CDR3 sequence (DNA): TGCAGTGCTAGGGGGTTGGGACTAGCGGGAGCTGGGGCCAACGTCCTGACTTTC.

The chain couples TRBV6-5 to TRBJ1-5; D may be TRBD1 (5 bases). This CDR3 contains 17 residues. CDR1 and CDR2 from the germline V gene are MNHEY and SVGAGI. The V gene lost 1 base and the J gene lost 2 bases, with 15 bases spanning the gap. The DNA for the CDR3 is TGTGCCAGCAGTTACTTCCCGACAGCCCTCGGCAATCAGCCCCAGCATTTT. Amino acids: CASSYFPTALGNQPQHF.

This clonotype was counted only a few times. V is TRBV3-1 and J is TRBJ2-5; D perhaps matches TRBD2 (5 bases). Trimming took off 8 bases at V and 5 bases at J, with 12 bases between the two ends. CDR3 length: 12 amino acids. Germline loops: CDR1 LGHDT, CDR2 YNNKEL (reference sequence). The CDR3 DNA reads as TGTGCCAGCTCAACTAGGACTGAGACCCAGTACTTC. This translates into CASSTRTETQYF.

The J gene is TRBJ1-1, the V gene TRBV5-4, with 8 nucleotides matching TRBD1. Germline V gene lookup returns CDR1 SGHNT and CDR2 YYREEE (reference sequence). This CDR3 has 16 amino acids. V lost 2 bases and J lost 1; bases outside the gene matches: 7. This CDR3 reads CASSFGTGYPNTEAFF. The DNA for the CDR3 is TGTGCCAGCAGCTTCGGGACAGGATACCCGAACACTGAAGCTTTCTTT. The full variable domain, completed using reference TRBV5-4 and TRBJ1-1, is ETGVTQSPTHLIKTRGQQVTLRCSSQSGHNTVSWYQQALGQGPQFIFQYYREEENGRGNFPPRFSGLQFPNYSSELNVNALELDDSALYLCASSFGTGYPNTEAFFGQGTRLTVV.